The 14 T cell receptor beta chains below all came from one sample that was sequenced in a study of T cells in AML relapse after transplant. TCR alpha and beta chains were amplified from RNA by modified RACE PCR. TCRdb re-derived calls from the PCR reads in MiXCR, one entry per CDR3 protein. This table holds more than 450 distinct CDR3 sequences, 11% found once. Sequenced here: bone marrow, either the whole sample or a sorted T cell fraction (not recorded which), sampled at relapse. The receptor source for this set is a human donor who had a stem cell transplant for acute myeloid leukemia. A subset of T cells may come from the graft donor.

As regards this clonotype: The DNA is omitted, as the CDR3 cannot be located on it reliably, and the CDR3 follows TCRdb's listing. The rearrangement links TRBV7-8 to TRBJ2-1; the table calls TRBD2, which could not be checked here. The germline gives CDR1 SGHVS, CDR2 FQNEAQ. Inclusive of both ends, the CDR3 amounts to 22 amino acids. The CDR3: CASSFYICSVRRGRLASNEQFF.

This clonotype is medium-sized within its sample. The J gene is TRBJ2-2, the V gene TRBV5-6; maybe TRBD1 (5 bases). This CDR3 spans 15 amino acids. Germline V CDR1 and CDR2: SGHDT, YYEEEE. Trimming took off 5 bases at V and 0 bases at J, with 11 bases between the two ends. In DNA form, the CDR3 reads TGTGCCAGCAGTCGCTTAGGGGCGAACACCGGGGAGCTGTTTTTT. Translation gives CASSRLGANTGELFF.

In its sample, this clonotype ranks as medium-sized. The rearrangement joins TRBV7-9 to TRBJ2-3; D uncertain. This CDR3 is 14 amino acids long. Deletions cut 5 bases from V and 2 bases from J, with 11 bases between. CDR1 SEHNR and CDR2 FQNEAQ come from the germline V gene (reference sequence). CDR3 protein: CASSRDSLTDTQYF. CDR3 coding DNA: TGTGCCAGCAGCAGAGACTCGCTCACAGATACGCAGTATTTT.

This clonotype ranks as medium-sized. V and J are TRBV10-3 and TRBJ2-2, with 8 bases lining up with TRBD2. The germline gives CDR1 ENHRY, CDR2 SYGVKD. V was clipped by 10 bases and J by 7 bases; unmatched bases: 5. The CDR3 is 12 amino acids. The CDR3 sequence is CATQREHGELFF. CDR3 nucleotides: TGTGCCACCCAGCGGGAGCACGGGGAGCTGTTTTTT.

By share, this clonotype ranks as medium-sized. The chain recombines TRBV20-1 with TRBJ2-7; 7 positions agree with TRBD1. Germline V gives CDR1 DFQATT, CDR2 SNEGSKA (reference sequence). V trimming: 2 bases; J trimming: 5 bases; junction bases outside the gene matches: 12. CDR3 length equals 15 residues. The CDR3 DNA sequence: TGCAGTGCTAGAAGTCCCCCCGACAGGGCTGACGAGCAGTACTTC. Amino acids: CSARSPPDRADEQYF.

This clonotype is judged medium-sized (0.01 to 0.1%). V usage is TRBV4-3 and J usage is TRBJ1-2, with D possibly being TRBD1 (5 bases). The CDR3 consists of 15 residues. V was trimmed by 2 bases and J by 8 bases, leaving 18 bases between them. CDR1 and CDR2 from the germline V gene are LGHNA and YSLEER. The CDR3 DNA is TGCGCCAGCAGCCAATCTCAGGGTTCTCTACAAGGCTACACCTTC. It yields the protein CASSQSQGSLQGYTF.

By share, this clonotype counts as hyperexpanded (1% or more). V usage is TRBV11-2 and J usage is TRBJ1-4; unclear D gene. CDR1 SGHAT and CDR2 FQNNGV come from the germline V gene. The CDR3 runs 15 residues. The V gene lost 6 bases and the J gene lost 0 bases, with 11 bases spanning the gap. The CDR3 loop is CASRKTGTTNEKLFF. CDR3 in DNA: TGTGCCAGCAGAAAAACCGGGACAACTAATGAAAAACTGTTTTTT.

In this sample, this clonotype is medium-sized. This chain uses TRBV20-1 with TRBJ2-4, with 8 bases lining up with TRBD2. Germline V CDR1 and CDR2: DFQATT, SNEGSKA (reference sequence). The CDR3 has 20 residues. V lost 3 bases, J lost 0 bases, and 19 bases stayed unmatched. CDR3 DNA sequence: TGCAGTGCTAGCCCCGGGGCGGGAGCGGCGGGAGGACTAGCCAAAAACATTCAGTACTTC. Translated: CSASPGAGAAGGLAKNIQYF.

This sequence joins TRBV4-3 and TRBJ2-7; tentatively, D is TRBD1 (6 bases). The ends were cut back, 0 bases at V and 7 bases at J, with 16 bases in the middle. Germline CDR1 reads LGHNA; CDR2 reads YSLEER. CDR3 size: 15 residues. In DNA form, the CDR3 reads TGCGCCAGCAGCCAAGATTCCAGGGGCAGGGGAGAGCAGTACTTC. Translation gives CASSQDSRGRGEQYF.

By proportion, this clonotype is large. CDR3 region: CASRHRGSNEKLFF. Written as DNA, the CDR3 is TGTGCCAGCAGGCACAGGGGATCTAATGAAAAACTGTTTTTT. The chain uses TRBV7-3 and TRBJ1-4; 7 bases match TRBD1. The V gene's germline CDR1 is SGHTA and CDR2 FQGTGA. CDR3 length: 14 residues. Unmatched junction bases numbered 4, after V lost 6 bases and J lost 3 bases.

By frequency in the sample, this clonotype is medium-sized. The CDR3 reads CASSEGLAGVYEQYF. In DNA form, the CDR3 reads TGTGCCAGCAGTGAGGGACTAGCGGGAGTTTACGAGCAGTACTTC. The chain uses TRBV6-1 and TRBJ2-7; 14 bases map to TRBD2. Per germline, CDR1 MNHNS and CDR2 SASEGT. The CDR3 totals 15 residues. The trim removed 3 bases at V and 4 bases at J, leaving 2 bases unmatched.

This clonotype is large within its sample. The rearrangement uses TRBV12-3 or TRBV12-4 and TRBJ2-3; D possibly corresponds to TRBD2 (7 bases). V gave up 5 bases and J gave up 4 bases, with 13 bases separating them. This CDR3 comprises 14 residues. The CDR3 nucleotides are TGTGCCAGCAGTCTTGGGGGGGGCGCAGATACGCAGTATTTT. Its protein product is CASSLGGGADTQYF.

Sample share makes this clonotype medium-sized. The rearrangement uses TRBV11-1 and TRBJ1-1; possibly TRBD1 for D (6 bases). V lost 0 bases and J 7 bases, leaving 12 bases between the germline ends. Germline V lookup: CDR1 SGHAT, CDR2 FQDESV (reference sequence). The CDR3 is 14 amino acids. CDR3 bases: TGTGCCAGCAGCTTAGCCCCCCAGGGGATTGAAGCTTTCTTT. Translated, it gives CASSLAPQGIEAFF.

This clonotype is classed as large. This chain uses TRBV20-1 with TRBJ2-1; TRBD1 matches at 9 bases. The ends lost 7 bases at V and 12 bases at J; junction bases unmatched: 13. The CDR3 runs to 13 residues. Per the germline V gene, CDR1 is DFQATT and CDR2 is SNEGSKA (reference sequence). In DNA form, the CDR3 reads TGCAGTGTCCCCGACAGGGGGGGGATCGGGCAGTTCTTC. It is translated as CSVPDRGGIGQFF.